The source of this T cell receptor (beta chain) is a study of CD8 T cells in ankylosing spondylitis. Details on this clonotype: Its antigen is still unknown.

This CDR3 is built from 13 residues. Trimming stripped 3 bases from V and 4 bases from J, with 9 bases between. CDR1 is SQVTM and CDR2 is ANQGSEA in the germline V gene. Broader study findings: One TCR beta motif, made up of several highly homologous variants, appeared characteristic of ankylosing spondylitis blood. Matched ankylosing spondylitis synovial fluid reportedly showed significant enrichment of disease-linked clones.

Libraries for TCR beta were made by quantitative 5'-RACE with molecular barcodes. One entry per CDR3 protein, called by TCRdb with MiXCR from the 5' RACE reads. Found here are more than 650,000 distinct CDR3 sequences, about 12% of them singletons; the top ten hold approximately 0.46%. The sample taken for sequencing was blood, either unsorted or a sorted T cell fraction (not recorded which). The chain joins TRBV29-1 to TRBJ1-4, with a weak D call TRBD1 (5 bases). This clonotype was sampled from a male donor with ankylosing spondylitis. CDR3 amino acids: CSVEQGGNEKLFF. CDR3 sequence (DNA): TGCAGCGTTGAGCAGGGCGGTAATGAAAAACTGTTTTTT.